These 22 T cell receptor beta chains came from one sample sequenced in a study of OX40 agonist ivuxolimab in advanced cancers. Clones were read by immunoSEQ multiplex PCR, and TCRdb kept only the in-frame ones, dropping some. The data hold roughly 140,000 clones, with 94% observed a single time. The material sequenced was CD4+ or CD8+ T cells sorted from blood, taken in a trial of the OX40 agonist ivuxolimab. The receptors come from an adult with an advanced solid tumor such as melanoma, head and neck, liver or kidney cancer.

The chain joins TRBV25-1 to TRBJ1-1, with TRBD1 matching over 11 bases. CDR1 and CDR2 (germline): MGHDK, SYGVNS. Trimming cost V 4 bases and J 4 bases; bases outside gene matches: 8. The CDR3 covers 16 residues. The CDR3 nucleotides are TGTGCCAGCAGTGCGCCGGGACAGGGGGGAGGCACTGAAGCTTTCTTT. It encodes CASSAPGQGGGTEAFF.

The V gene is TRBV5-4, the J gene TRBJ1-1; the D gene is possibly TRBD1 (5 bases). Trimming pared 6 bases from V and 1 base from J, leaving 13 bases between. The CDR3 has 14 amino acids. Germline assignment: CDR1 SGHNT and CDR2 YYREEE (reference sequence). This CDR3 reads CASTTLGENTEAFF. The CDR3, as DNA: TGTGCCAGCACCACCCTGGGGGAGAACACTGAAGCTTTCTTT.

The CDR3 is CASSVDEASGYTF. CDR3 bases: TGTGCCAGCAGCGTAGATGAGGCGTCCGGCTACACCTTC. This chain links TRBV9 with TRBJ1-2; no clear D. Germline-derived CDR1 and CDR2 are SGDLS and YYNGEE. The ends were cut back, 0 bases at V and 8 bases at J, with 11 bases in the middle. The CDR3 sequence is 13 residues long.

This clone appeared once. The CDR3 loop is CASSLAARERRETQYF. CDR3 nucleotides: TGCGCCAGCAGCTTGGCGGCGCGGGAGCGAAGAGAGACCCAGTACTTC. This chain uses TRBV5-1 with TRBJ2-5, with 7 bases fitting TRBD2. The CDR3 is 16 amino acids. V lost 0 bases to trimming and J lost 4 bases; unmatched junction nucleotides: 9. Per the germline V gene, CDR1 is SGHRS and CDR2 is YFSETQ. The variable domain in full, completed from reference TRBV5-1 and TRBJ2-5, reads KAGVTQTPRYLIKTRGQQVTLSCSPISGHRSVSWYQQTPGQGLQFLFEYFSETQRNKGNFPGRFSGRQFSNSRSEMNVSTLELGDSALYLCASSLAARERRETQYFGPGTRLLVL.

This clone came up a few times. The V and J genes are TRBV2 and TRBJ1-1; no definite D call. CDR3 length: 13 amino acids. V shed 4 bases and J shed 5 bases, with 11 bases lying between them. Germline CDR1 SNHLY, CDR2 FYNNEI. This chain's CDR3 is CASSGIGRTEAFF. In nucleotides, the CDR3 is TGTGCCAGCAGTGGTATAGGACGGACTGAAGCTTTCTTT. Filled out from reference TRBV2 and TRBJ1-1, the complete variable domain reads EPEVTQTPSHQVTQMGQEVILRCVPISNHLYFYWYRQILGQKVEFLVSFYNNEISEKSEIFDDQFSVERPDGSNFTLKIRSTKLEDSAMYFCASSGIGRTEAFFGQGTRLTVV.

The gene calls are TRBV28 and TRBJ1-2; D not certain. The germline V gene has CDR1 MDHEN and CDR2 SYDVKM. V was trimmed by 3 bases and J by 4 bases, leaving 6 bases between them. The CDR3 runs to 12 residues. CDR3 in amino acids: CASSFGSYGYTF. CDR3 bases: TGTGCCAGCAGTTTTGGCTCCTATGGCTACACCTTC.

This clone was recorded once. The chain uses TRBV29-1 and TRBJ1-3; D is undetermined. CDR3 length equals 13 residues. V lost 3 bases and J lost 0, with 6 bases in between. Germline V CDR1 and CDR2: SQVTM, ANQGSEA. CDR3 DNA sequence: TGCAGCGTTGAGGTGGACTCTGGAAACACCATATATTTT. This encodes CSVEVDSGNTIYF.

The V call is TRBV18, the J call TRBJ2-3; TRBD2 aligns across 8 bases. The CDR3 is 16 amino acids. The V and J ends lost 3 bases and 1 base, in that order; junction bases with no gene match: 6. Germline CDR1 and CDR2: KGHSH and LQKENI. CDR3 sequence reads: CASSPIELAGTDTQYF. CDR3 coding DNA: TGTGCCAGCTCACCGATCGAACTAGCGGGCACAGATACGCAGTATTTT. The full variable domain, in which reference TRBV18 and TRBJ2-3 provide the parts outside the CDR3, is NAGVMQNPRHLVRRRGQEARLRCSPMKGHSHVYWYRQLPEEGLKFMVYLQKENIIDESGMPKERFSAEFPKEGPSILRIQQVVRGDSAAYFCASSPIELAGTDTQYFGPGTRLTVL.

The rearrangement joins TRBV5-1 to TRBJ2-1; D uncertain. CDR3 length: 16 amino acids. The V end lost 0 bases, the J end lost 5 bases, and 15 bases lay between the germline ends. Germline CDR1 SGHRS, CDR2 YFSETQ. DNA of the CDR3: TGCGCCAGCAGCTTGGCCAGCAGCCGTAGGAACAATGAGCAGTTCTTC. As protein: CASSLASSRRNNEQFF.

This clone has more than one count but fewer than ten. The chain has TRBV7-9 and TRBJ1-2; D is unresolved. CDR1 and CDR2 (germline): SEHNR, FQNEAQ (reference sequence). The CDR3 extends over 11 amino acids. V lost 3 bases and J lost 5, with 4 bases in between. DNA of the CDR3: TGTGCCAGCAGCTTCGGGTATGGCTACACCTTC. The encoded protein is CASSFGYGYTF.

The J gene is TRBJ1-6, the V gene TRBV6-6; TRBD1 agrees at 9 bases. CDR1 is MNHNY, CDR2 SVGAGI, per germline (reference sequence). The CDR3 runs to 15 residues. V was pared by 8 bases and J by 10 bases, with 12 bases of the junction left unmatched. In DNA, the CDR3 is TGTGCCAGCGCCGAATCCGGGACAGGGTCCTCACCCCTCCACTTT. Encoded protein: CASAESGTGSSPLHF.

The V call is TRBV4-3, the J call TRBJ2-3; D assignment may be TRBD1 or TRBD2 (5 bases each). In germline, CDR1 is LGHNA, CDR2 YSLEER. With 3 bases removed from V and 6 bases from J, the gap between germline ends came to 16 bases. This CDR3 has 15 amino acids. This CDR3 reads CASSQDSSWGDTQYF. CDR3 nucleotides: TGCGCCAGCAGCCAGGACTCCTCGTGGGGGGATACGCAGTATTTT.

The genes are TRBV18 and TRBJ2-7, with a weak D call TRBD1 (6 bases). This CDR3 is built from 13 residues. Germline values: CDR1 KGHSH, CDR2 LQKENI. V was shortened by 3 bases and J by 6 bases, with 12 bases between the two germline ends. CDR3 DNA sequence: TGTGCCAGCTCACCCGGGACACCGGTCGAGCAGTACTTC. Translated, it gives CASSPGTPVEQYF.

The chain uses TRBV19 and TRBJ1-4, with 11 bases that match TRBD1. CDR1 is LNHDA, CDR2 SQIVND, per germline (reference sequence). The CDR3 has 15 amino acids. V was pared by 9 bases and J by 7 bases, with 10 bases of the junction left unmatched. In DNA, the CDR3 is TGTGCCAGCGAGGACAGGGGGCTAATTGGTGAAAAACTGTTTTTT. This gives the protein CASEDRGLIGEKLFF.

V gene TRBV5-4 combines with J gene TRBJ1-5; D remains unclear. The germline CDR1 and CDR2 sequences are SGHNT and YYREEE (reference sequence). Trimming stripped 0 bases from V and 4 bases from J, with 8 bases between. The CDR3 has 14 residues. The CDR3 bases are TGTGCCAGCAGCTTGGAGAACTCTAATCAGCCCCAGCATTTT. Residues: CASSLENSNQPQHF.

This rearrangement joins TRBV19 to TRBJ1-1; 8 bases agree with TRBD1. CDR3 length: 16 amino acids. Germline V gives CDR1 LNHDA, CDR2 SQIVND (reference sequence). Trimming removed 3 bases from V and 0 bases from J; junction bases left unmatched: 6. CDR3 DNA: TGTGCCAGTAGTATCAGGGGGCGGGCGATGAACACTGAAGCTTTCTTT. It codes for CASSIRGRAMNTEAFF. Based on the CDR3 plus reference TRBV19 and TRBJ1-1, the full variable domain is DGGITQSPKYLFRKEGQNVTLSCEQNLNHDAMYWYRQDPGQGLRLIYYSQIVNDFQKGDIAEGYSVSREKKESFPLTVTSAQKNPTAFYLCASSIRGRAMNTEAFFGQGTRLTVV.

This clone showed up just once. V gene TRBV30 combines with J gene TRBJ1-1; D unclear. Germline CDR1 is GTSNPN and CDR2 is SVGIG (reference sequence). The CDR3 covers 13 residues. Between the trimmed V and J ends, which lost 4 bases and 3 bases, there was a span of 12 bases. The CDR3 reads CAWTEGSYTEAFF. The CDR3 bases are TGTGCCTGGACGGAGGGCTCGTACACTGAAGCTTTCTTT.

The chain recombines TRBV28 with TRBJ1-1; 11 bases map to TRBD1. The CDR3 is made up of 14 amino acids. V was pared by 6 bases and J by 5 bases, with 5 bases of the junction left unmatched. CDR1 is MDHEN and CDR2 is SYDVKM in the germline V gene. The CDR3 reads CASRGQGGWTEAFF. The CDR3 DNA sequence: TGTGCCAGCAGGGGACAGGGGGGATGGACTGAAGCTTTCTTT.

The genes are TRBV13 and TRBJ1-4, with a tentative D call TRBD1 (6 bases). The CDR3 is 15 amino acids. The germline V and J ends were trimmed by 2 bases and 7 bases, with 14 bases remaining between them. The germline V gene encodes CDR1 PRHDT and CDR2 FYEKMQ (reference sequence). In DNA, the CDR3 is TGTGCCAGCAGCTTAAAACAGGGCATAATTGAAAAACTGTTTTTT. Translating it yields CASSLKQGIIEKLFF.

This rearrangement joins TRBV7-8 to TRBJ1-1; 9 bases are a match to TRBD1. The V gene end was trimmed by 4 bases and the J gene end by 7 bases; junction bases not matched to a gene: 10. This CDR3 is built from 15 residues. CDR1 is SGHVS, CDR2 FQNEAQ, per germline. The CDR3 protein is CASSSLTGGTHEAFF. DNA of the CDR3: TGTGCCAGCAGCTCGCTCACAGGGGGCACGCATGAAGCTTTCTTT.

V usage is TRBV5-1 and J usage is TRBJ1-2; 7 nucleotides match TRBD1. The CDR3 extends over 14 amino acids. The V segment lost 3 bases and the J segment 7 bases; nucleotides outside the gene matches: 9. The germline V gene has CDR1 SGHRS and CDR2 YFSETQ. In DNA, the CDR3 is TGCGCCAGCAGCTCTAATACAGGGGTGGGTGGCTACACCTTC. It is translated as CASSSNTGVGGYTF.

V gene TRBV6-1 combines with J gene TRBJ1-5, with D hard to call. This CDR3 spans 15 amino acids. CDR1 is MNHNS, CDR2 SASEGT, per germline. V dropped 5 bases and J dropped 3 bases, with 14 bases sitting between them. The CDR3 reads CASSFDTAPNQPQHF. CDR3 coding DNA: TGTGCCAGCAGTTTCGACACCGCTCCCAATCAGCCCCAGCATTTT.